Below are 5 T cell receptor beta chains sequenced from a single sample in a study of blood T cell repertoires in COVID-19. Some clones are missing from TCRdb's copy, which holds only in-frame ones; the method was immunoSEQ multiplex PCR. Here the sample spans 150,000 to 200,000 clones, around 82% being singletons. Material: peripheral blood. These TCRs come from a woman older than 75 with acute or convalescent COVID-19.

This chain joins TRBV11-2 and TRBJ2-1; 11 nucleotides align to TRBD2. The CDR3 is 17 amino acids. The V segment lost 4 bases and the J segment 7 bases; nucleotides outside the gene matches: 12. The germline CDR1 and CDR2 sequences are SGHAT and FQNNGV. The CDR3 is CASSSQGLLAGVNEQFF. The CDR3 DNA reads as TGTGCCAGCAGCTCGCAAGGCTTACTAGCGGGAGTGAATGAGCAGTTCTTC.

This clone has only one observation. The V and J genes are TRBV27 and TRBJ1-5; possibly TRBD1 for D (5 bases). Germline assignment: CDR1 MNHEY and CDR2 SMNVEV (reference sequence). This CDR3 has 15 amino acids. The V and J ends lost 5 bases and 0 bases respectively, with 11 bases between them. In DNA, the CDR3 is TGTGCCAGCAGTGTAGGGACTACTAGCAATCAGCCCCAGCATTTT. Protein sequence: CASSVGTTSNQPQHF.

The rearrangement joins TRBV6-6 to TRBJ1-3; D is uncertain. CDR3 length: 16 residues. Trimming pared 2 bases from V and 0 bases from J, leaving 11 bases between. Germline CDR1 is MNHNY and CDR2 is SVGAGI (reference sequence). The CDR3 sequence is CASSYGGTVSGNTIYF. The DNA for the CDR3 is TGTGCCAGCAGTTACGGAGGAACGGTCTCTGGAAACACCATATATTTT.

The V call is TRBV19, the J call TRBJ2-2, with TRBD1 identical over 10 bases. This CDR3 has 14 amino acids. Germline lookup yields CDR1 LNHDA and CDR2 SQIVND (reference sequence). Unmatched junction bases numbered 3, after V lost 4 bases and J lost 7 bases. This CDR3 reads CASSKRTGGGELFF. The CDR3 DNA sequence: TGTGCCAGTAGTAAGAGGACAGGGGGCGGGGAGCTGTTTTTT.

This clone was seen more than once but under ten times. J is TRBJ1-5 and V is TRBV12-3 or TRBV12-4; no reliable D call. This CDR3 spans 12 amino acids. V lost 3 bases and J lost 7, with 7 bases in between. The CDR3: CASSFPGQPQHF. CDR3 nucleotide sequence: TGTGCCAGCAGTTTTCCGGGGCAGCCCCAGCATTTT.